This TCR beta chain was identified during a study of beta chain features in type 1 diabetes. This clone was detected a few times. Its specificity is unknown. Germline trimming cut 2 bases from V and 0 bases from J; bases unmatched to any gene: 4. The CDR3 loop spans 16 amino acids. CDR1 SGHRS and CDR2 YFSETQ come from the germline V gene. A single heparinised blood sample, averaging about 120 mL, was obtained per donor. Study conclusions and caveats: For type 1 diabetes patients, VDJ junctions showed fewer insertions and more deletions.

Expressed TCRB transcripts were sequenced after all isolated RNA was converted to cDNA. The repertoire was sequenced with immunoSEQ multiplex PCR; TCRdb's copy has only in-frame clones and lacks some. Of 360,000 or so clones in the sample, around 20% were seen once. The clonotype was recovered from a woman aged 18 to 35 in good health. The sequenced sample consisted of naive CD4+ T cells from blood. This chain links TRBV5-1 with TRBJ2-1; 8 bases align to TRBD2. The CDR3 nucleotides read TGCGCCAGCAGCTTTAGCGGGGTTCCCTCCTACAATGAGCAGTTCTTC. This encodes CASSFSGVPSYNEQFF.